The 8 T cell receptor beta chains reported below all come from one sample, sequenced in a study of T-cell reconstitution after alpha-beta-depleted transplantation in children (dated by TCRdb to about 2016). Library construction relied on PCR. Instrument on record: Illumina HiSeq 2500. TCR libraries were prepared with molecular barcoding, using unique molecular identifiers to normalize TCRbeta repertoire quantification. TCRdb passed the public sequencing reads through fastp at Q25 and MiXCR, retaining productive beta sequences. Every distinct CDR3 protein forms one entry, paired with its most common genes and DNA. The sample records about 540,000 distinct CDR3 sequences, 15% to 20% of which are singletons. The top ten hold roughly 3.3% of the sample. Material: PBMCs from the stem cell graft donor, obtained from the stem cell graft. The receptors originated from a human donor who donated a stem cell graft to a child with acute lymphoblastic leukemia.

This clonotype has just a few counts. This sequence joins TRBV5-1 and TRBJ2-7; 13 bases agree with TRBD2. This CDR3 is built from 15 residues. Germline V gene sequence: CDR1 SGHRS, CDR2 YFSETQ. The J segment lost 0 bases and the V segment lost 5 bases, leaving 2 bases of the junction unmatched. CDR3 sequence reads: CASRRLAGGSYEQYF. CDR3 DNA: TGCGCCAGCAGACGACTAGCGGGGGGCTCCTACGAGCAGTACTTC. The entire variable domain, with the rest obtained from reference TRBV5-1 and TRBJ2-7, is as follows: KAGVTQTPRYLIKTRGQQVTLSCSPISGHRSVSWYQQTPGQGLQFLFEYFSETQRNKGNFPGRFSGRQFSNSRSEMNVSTLELGDSALYLCASRRLAGGSYEQYFGPGTRLTVT.

This clonotype was observed a few times. The V and J genes are TRBV18 and TRBJ2-1, with unresolved D. The germline V and J ends were trimmed by 3 bases and 8 bases, with 11 bases remaining between them. CDR3 length: 13 residues. Germline values: CDR1 KGHSH, CDR2 LQKENI. The CDR3 spells CASSPVVGDEQFF. The CDR3 nucleotides are TGTGCCAGCTCACCGGTGGTAGGAGATGAGCAGTTCTTC.

This clonotype has just a few counts. V is TRBV20-1 and J is TRBJ2-5; TRBD2 is a possible D gene (6 bases). Germline loops: CDR1 DFQATT, CDR2 SNEGSKA (reference sequence). The CDR3 sequence is 14 residues long. Trimming cost V 6 bases and J 4 bases, with 18 bases left between them. The CDR3 sequence: CSADPGGGPETQYF. The CDR3 region has the DNA TGCAGTGCAGACCCCGGCGGAGGGCCAGAGACCCAGTACTTC.

The V gene is TRBV5-5, the J gene TRBJ1-1, with 8 bases matching TRBD1. After removal of 5 bases from V and 3 bases from J, the junction contained 9 bases not matched to a gene. Germline V gene data show CDR1 as SGHKS and CDR2 as YYEKEE (reference sequence). CDR3 length equals 15 residues. The CDR3 DNA sequence: TGTGCCAGCAGTTGGACAGGGATTGTGGACACTGAAGCTTTCTTT. Translating gives CASSWTGIVDTEAFF.

This chain links TRBV21-1 with TRBJ2-2. TRBV21-1 is deemed a pseudogene. The CDR3 runs to 11 residues. The CDR3 loop reads CARGWTGELFF. CDR3 nucleotides: TGTGCCAGAGGATGGACCGGGGAGCTGTTTTTT.

The rearrangement joins TRBV27 to TRBJ2-2; possible D gene TRBD2, 6 bases. CDR3 size: 15 residues. Trimming removed 6 bases from V and 3 bases from J, with 14 bases in between. CDR1 is MNHEY, CDR2 SMNVEV, per germline (reference sequence). The CDR3 DNA reads as TGTGCCAGCAGCCGAGGGACTTGGGACACCGGGGAGCTGTTTTTT. Translated: CASSRGTWDTGELFF.

The chain uses TRBV20-1 and TRBJ2-3; perhaps TRBD1 as D (6 bases). The CDR3 has 20 residues. CDR1 is DFQATT and CDR2 is SNEGSKA in the germline V gene (reference sequence). The V end was cut by 2 bases, the J end by 0 bases, with 27 bases between. The CDR3: CSARLGHSERDPTSTDTQYF. CDR3 nucleotide sequence: TGCAGTGCTAGATTGGGACATTCGGAAAGGGACCCGACTAGCACAGATACGCAGTATTTT.

The rearrangement uses TRBV29-1 and TRBJ2-1, with D possibly TRBD2 on 6 matching bases. Germline CDR1 is SQVTM and CDR2 is ANQGSEA. V gave up 3 bases and J gave up 2 bases, with 11 bases separating them. CDR3 length: 14 amino acids. The CDR3 here is CSVDKEGPYNEQFF. The CDR3, as DNA: TGCAGCGTTGATAAGGAGGGCCCCTACAATGAGCAGTTCTTC.